The rows below give T cell receptor beta chains drawn from one sample of a study of immune evolution from preneoplasia to lung adenocarcinoma. Sequencing was performed with immunoSEQ multiplex PCR; in TCRdb, only in-frame clones are kept and a portion is missing. The profile covers around 10,000 clones, with about four fifths appearing a single time and 9% to 10% taken by the ten largest. The material sequenced was FFPE minimally invasive lung adenocarcinoma tissue. Receptors were obtained from a donor at least 70 years old with lung adenocarcinoma. Each CDR3 is given with its conserved first and last residue. The D gene is left open where the match is weak. Some rows mark clone size as missing; the rest say once, few, many or name a class of expanded clone.

D | J | V | size | DNA | CDR3
- | TRBJ2-7 | TRBV6-5 | - | TGTGCCAGCAGTTACAGGGGGAACGACGAGCAGTACTTC | CASSYRGNDEQYF
- | TRBJ2-1 | TRBV5-4 | - | TGTGCCAGCAGCTTGGACAGGGATTCGAGTGAGCAGTTCTTC | CASSLDRDSSEQFF
TRBD1 | TRBJ2-7 | TRBV14 | - | TGTGCCAGCAGCCTAAGATCCGGGACAGGGTCGGCCTACGAGCAGTACTTC | CASSLRSGTGSAYEQYF
- | TRBJ2-2 | TRBV6-5 | - | TGTGCCAGCAGTTACCGGACCGGGGAGCTGTTTTTT | CASSYRTGELFF
TRBD1 | TRBJ2-1 | TRBV28 | - | TGTGCCAGCCGGACAGGGTTTGAGCAGTTCTTC | CASRTGFEQFF
TRBD1 | TRBJ2-1 | TRBV15 | - | TGTGCCACCGGGACAGGGGTCTCCGATAGCTCCTACAATGAGCAGTTCTTC | CATGTGVSDSSYNEQFF
TRBD1 | TRBJ1-4 | TRBV5-6 | - | TGTGCCAGCAGCCCGCGGGACAGGGGCTACGAAAAACTGTTTTTT | CASSPRDRGYEKLFF
- | TRBJ1-2 | TRBV6-5 | - | TGTGCCAGCAGTTACTCGAAGACAGTTTATGGCTACACCTTC | CASSYSKTVYGYTF
TRBD2 | TRBJ2-2 | TRBV28 | once | TGTGCCAGCATTAGCACTAGCGGAGCTAGAACCGGGGAGCTGTTTTTT | CASISTSGARTGELFF
- | TRBJ2-2 | TRBV7-3 | - | TGTGCCAGCAGCCCCCGTAGCGGGAACACCGGGGAGCTGTTTTTT | CASSPRSGNTGELFF
TRBD1 | TRBJ1-5 | TRBV7-8 | - | TGTGCCAGCAGCCCCCTAGGGACAGGGAGCAATCAGCCCCAGCATTTT | CASSPLGTGSNQPQHF